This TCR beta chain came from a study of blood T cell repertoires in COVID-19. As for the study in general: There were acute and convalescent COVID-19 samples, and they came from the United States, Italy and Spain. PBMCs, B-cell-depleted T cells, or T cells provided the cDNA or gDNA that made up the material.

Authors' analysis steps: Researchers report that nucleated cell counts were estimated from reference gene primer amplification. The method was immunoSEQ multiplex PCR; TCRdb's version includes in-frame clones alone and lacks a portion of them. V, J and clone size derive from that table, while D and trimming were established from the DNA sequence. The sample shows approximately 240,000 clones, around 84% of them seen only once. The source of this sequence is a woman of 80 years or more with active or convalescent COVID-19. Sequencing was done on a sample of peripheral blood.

CDR3 coding DNA: TGTGCCAGCAGTTGGGACTCGACTAGGGGAACCTACGAGCAGTACTTC. Amino acid sequence: CASSWDSTRGTYEQYF. The genes are TRBV6-2 or TRBV6-3 and TRBJ2-7, with D perhaps TRBD2 (6 bases). This CDR3 has 16 amino acids. The germline V and J ends were trimmed by 4 bases and 2 bases, with 18 bases remaining between them. Per germline, CDR1 MNHEY and CDR2 SVGEGT.